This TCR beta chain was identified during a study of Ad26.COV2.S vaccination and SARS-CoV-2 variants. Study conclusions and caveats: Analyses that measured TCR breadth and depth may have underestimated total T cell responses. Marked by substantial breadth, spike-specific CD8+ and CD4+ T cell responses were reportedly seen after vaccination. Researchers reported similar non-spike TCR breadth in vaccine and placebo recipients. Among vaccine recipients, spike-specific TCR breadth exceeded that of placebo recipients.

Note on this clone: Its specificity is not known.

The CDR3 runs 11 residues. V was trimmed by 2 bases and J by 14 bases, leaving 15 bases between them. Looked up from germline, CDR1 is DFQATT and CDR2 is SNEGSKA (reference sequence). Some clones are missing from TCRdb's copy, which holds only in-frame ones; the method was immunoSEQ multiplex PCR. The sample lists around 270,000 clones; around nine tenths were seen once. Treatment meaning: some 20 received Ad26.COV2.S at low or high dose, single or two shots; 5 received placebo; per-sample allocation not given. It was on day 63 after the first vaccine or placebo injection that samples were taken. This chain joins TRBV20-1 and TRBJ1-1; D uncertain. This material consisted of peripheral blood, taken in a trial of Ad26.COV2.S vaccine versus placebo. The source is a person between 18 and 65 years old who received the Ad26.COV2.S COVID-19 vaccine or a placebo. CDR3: CSARKDPGGFF. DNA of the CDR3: TGCAGTGCTAGAAAAGACCCAGGAGGGTTCTTT.